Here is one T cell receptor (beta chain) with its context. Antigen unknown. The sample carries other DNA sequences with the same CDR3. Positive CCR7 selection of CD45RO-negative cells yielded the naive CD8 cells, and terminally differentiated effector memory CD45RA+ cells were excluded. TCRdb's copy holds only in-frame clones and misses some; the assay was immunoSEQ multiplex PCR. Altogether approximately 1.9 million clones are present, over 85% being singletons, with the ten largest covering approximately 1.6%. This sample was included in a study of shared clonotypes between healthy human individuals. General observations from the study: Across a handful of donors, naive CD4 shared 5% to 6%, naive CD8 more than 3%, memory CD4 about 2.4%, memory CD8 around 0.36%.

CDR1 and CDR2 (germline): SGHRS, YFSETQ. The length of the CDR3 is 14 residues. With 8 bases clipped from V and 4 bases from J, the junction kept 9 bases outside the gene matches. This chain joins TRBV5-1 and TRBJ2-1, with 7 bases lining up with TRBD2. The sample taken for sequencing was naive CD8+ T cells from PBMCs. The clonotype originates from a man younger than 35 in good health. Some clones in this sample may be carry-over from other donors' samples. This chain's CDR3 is CASSPSGGYNEQFF. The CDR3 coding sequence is TGCGCCAGTTCCCCTAGCGGAGGTTACAATGAGCAGTTCTTC. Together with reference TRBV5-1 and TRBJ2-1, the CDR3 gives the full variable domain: KAGVTQTPRYLIKTRGQQVTLSCSPISGHRSVSWYQQTPGQGLQFLFEYFSETQRNKGNFPGRFSGRQFSNSRSEMNVSTLELGDSALYLCASSPSGGYNEQFFGPGTRLTVL.